These T cell receptor beta chains were read from a single sample in a study of cytotoxic CD8 clonotypes in ibrutinib-treated CLL. Assay: immunoSEQ multiplex PCR; the TCRdb copy retains only in-frame clones and omits some. The sample contains about 160,000 clones, more than 65% of which appear only once. The material was PBMCs, obtained after 12 months of ibrutinib treatment. The receptor set was obtained from a human donor with chronic lymphocytic leukemia. The CDR3 runs from the conserved cysteine through the conserved F or W. The D gene is left open where the match is weak. Some rows mark clone size as missing; the rest say once, few, many or name a class of expanded clone.

TRBJ2-3,TRBV11-2,NA,NA,TGTGCCAGCAGCTTAGATGGTCGGGGCACAGATACGCAGTATTTT,CASSLDGRGTDTQYF
TRBJ1-2,TRBV18,NA,NA,TGTGCCAGCTCACCAGACCGAGCTAACTATGGCTACACCTTC,CASSPDRANYGYTF
TRBJ2-1,TRBV9,once,TRBD2,TGTGCCAGCAGCGTTCTAGCGGGAGGACGCAATGAGCAGTTCTTC,CASSVLAGGRNEQFF
TRBJ2-3,TRBV5-1,NA,NA,TGCGCCAGCAGACTAGGAAGAGCCACAGATACGCAGTATTTT,CASRLGRATDTQYF
TRBJ1-5,TRBV30,NA,NA,TGTGCCTGGAGCCCGAGAAATTTGCGGGATCAGCCCCAGCATTTT,CAWSPRNLRDQPQHF
TRBJ1-2,TRBV29-1,NA,NA,TGCAGCGTTATTGGACTTAACTATGGCTACACCTTC,CSVIGLNYGYTF
TRBJ2-1,TRBV4-2,once,TRBD2,TGTGCCAGCAGCCAAGATGCGGGGGGGCCAGTTGAGCAGTTCTTC,CASSQDAGGPVEQFF
TRBJ1-4,TRBV5-4,NA,NA,TGTGCCAGCAGCTTGATAAGCGATGAAAAACTGTTTTTT,CASSLISDEKLFF
TRBJ1-2,TRBV4-3,many,NA,TGCGCCAGCAGCCAAGATGCCAGGGCGGACTATGGCTACACCTTC,CASSQDARADYGYTF
TRBJ2-3,TRBV2,NA,NA,TGTGCCAGCAGTCAAACAGATACGCAGTATTTT,CASSQTDTQYF
TRBJ2-7,TRBV6-5,once,NA,TGTGCCAGCAGTTACTCGAGCCCCTCCTACGAGCAGTACTTC,CASSYSSPSYEQYF
TRBJ1-1,TRBV4-1,few,TRBD1,TGCGCCAGCAGCGTACAGGGGGACTCTGAAGCTTTCTTT,CASSVQGDSEAFF
TRBJ2-7,TRBV7-9,NA,NA,TGTGCCAGCAGCTTAACGGCCTACGAGCAGTACTTC,CASSLTAYEQYF
TRBJ2-3,TRBV19,once,NA,TGTGCCAGTAGTGCCGGTGGAATTGGCACAGATACGCAGTATTTT,CASSAGGIGTDTQYF
TRBJ2-7,TRBV7-9,NA,NA,TGTGCCAGCAGCCTCCCCGGGGTGCAGTACTTC,CASSLPGVQYF
TRBJ2-6,TRBV14,NA,NA,TGTGCCAGCAGCCAACTCAGGGGCACTGTGTCTGGGGCCAACGTCCTGACTTTC,CASSQLRGTVSGANVLTF
TRBJ1-4,TRBV27,NA,NA,TGTGCCAGCAGCCCTGACGGGGGGCGTGTTACTAATGAAAAACTGTTTTTT,CASSPDGGRVTNEKLFF
TRBJ2-3,TRBV5-1,NA,NA,TGCGCCAGCACCGCCGAATCTAGCACAGATACGCAGTATTTT,CASTAESSTDTQYF
TRBJ2-7,TRBV28,NA,TRBD1,TGTGCCACCATCCGGGACAGCTCCTACGAGCAGTACTTC,CATIRDSSYEQYF
TRBJ1-5,TRBV28,NA,NA,TGTGCCAGCAGTTTAGCGGGCAGTTCTAATAGCAATCAGCCCCAGCATTTT,CASSLAGSSNSNQPQHF
TRBJ1-1,TRBV18,NA,NA,TGTGCCAGCTCACCTCGGGAAGGGAGGAACACTGAAGCTTTCTTT,CASSPREGRNTEAFF
TRBJ1-5,TRBV7-8,NA,NA,TGTGCCAGCAGCTTGAATGAGGGGCGGGCTCAGCCCCAGCATTTT,CASSLNEGRAQPQHF
TRBJ1-6,TRBV27,NA,NA,TGTGCCAGCAGCTTTACCAAGAGCTCCTATAATTCACCCCTCCACTTT,CASSFTKSSYNSPLHF
TRBJ2-4,TRBV28,NA,TRBD2,TGTGCCAGCAGCACACTCTGGCGGGAGGGCGGAAACATTCAGTACTTC,CASSTLWREGGNIQYF
TRBJ2-7,TRBV30,few,TRBD2,TGTGCCTGGAGTGAGGGCGGGGGGGCCCACGAGCAGTACTTC,CAWSEGGGAHEQYF
TRBJ1-5,TRBV2,NA,NA,TGTGCCAGCAGTCCCCGCCGGTATAGCAATCAGCCCCAGCATTTT,CASSPRRYSNQPQHF
TRBJ2-2,TRBV4-1,once,TRBD2,TGCGCCAGCAGCCGAAGGACTAGCGGGACCACCTCGAACACCGGGGAGCTGTTTTTT,CASSRRTSGTTSNTGELFF
TRBJ2-4,TRBV6-5,NA,TRBD2,TGTGCCAGCAGGGGAGGGGTCATTCAGTACTTC,CASRGGVIQYF
TRBJ2-5,TRBV11-2,NA,TRBD2,TGTGCCAGCAGCTCTGGACTAGCGGACCAAGAGACCCAGTACTTC,CASSSGLADQETQYF
TRBJ2-3,TRBV19,NA,TRBD1,TGTGCCAGTAGTATCCGGGACAGAAAGACAGATACGCAGTATTTT,CASSIRDRKTDTQYF
TRBJ1-5,TRBV7-3,NA,NA,TGTGCCAGCTCAAGGGAGGGCAATCAGCCCCAGCATTTT,CASSREGNQPQHF
TRBJ2-7,TRBV6-5,NA,NA,TGTGCCAGCAAGCTAGGGGGGAGTCGCTCGGACGAGCAGTACTTC,CASKLGGSRSDEQYF
TRBJ2-7,TRBV4-1,NA,NA,TGCGCCAGCAGCATACAGGAGAACTCCTACGAGCAGTACTTC,CASSIQENSYEQYF
TRBJ1-5,TRBV19,once,NA,TGTGCCAGTAGTCCTCGACAGGTTCAGCCCCAGCATTTT,CASSPRQVQPQHF
TRBJ2-5,TRBV28,NA,TRBD2,TGTGCCAGCAGGACTAGCGGGGGTGGGGAGACCCAGTACTTC,CASRTSGGGETQYF
TRBJ2-1,TRBV7-2,NA,NA,TGTGCCAGCAGCTTAGAGGGGCAACGTGAGCAGTTCTTC,CASSLEGQREQFF
TRBJ2-4,TRBV4-1,NA,NA,TGCGCCAGCAGCCTCAGAGGTATTCAGTACTTC,CASSLRGIQYF
TRBJ2-7,TRBV6-5,NA,NA,TGTGCCAGCAGACCACCCGGGCAAAGGGGCTACGAGCAGTACTTC,CASRPPGQRGYEQYF
TRBJ2-1,TRBV19,NA,TRBD2,TGTGCCAGTAAGGGGATAGCGGGAGCAAGGTACAATGAGCAGTTCTTC,CASKGIAGARYNEQFF
TRBJ1-5,TRBV7-2,NA,NA,TGTGCCAGCAGCTTGGGGGGGCAAGGGTATCAGCCCCAGCATTTT,CASSLGGQGYQPQHF
TRBJ1-2,TRBV6-1,NA,NA,TGTGCCAGCAGTGATTGGGGCCTTGGCTACACCTTC,CASSDWGLGYTF
TRBJ2-1,TRBV11-2,NA,NA,TGTGCCACCCGGGGGCTAGGGGCCAATGAGCAGTTCTTC,CATRGLGANEQFF
TRBJ2-2,TRBV11-3,few,NA,TGTGCCAGCAGCTTAGGAGATAGAAACACCGGGGAGCTGTTTTTT,CASSLGDRNTGELFF
TRBJ1-2,TRBV9,once,TRBD1,TGTGCCAGCAGCGTAGAAGGGCAGGGGGCGGGTGGCTACACCTTC,CASSVEGQGAGGYTF
TRBJ2-1,TRBV6-6,NA,NA,TGTGCCAGCAGCTCCCAGGAGTACAATGAGCAGTTCTTC,CASSSQEYNEQFF
TRBJ2-1,TRBV28,NA,NA,TGTGCCTCGGGCCTCGTAAACTACAATGAGCAGTTCTTC,CASGLVNYNEQFF
TRBJ1-2,TRBV6-5,NA,TRBD1,TGTGCCAGCAGTCGGGACAGGGAGAGGAAAGGCTACACCTTC,CASSRDRERKGYTF
TRBJ1-2,TRBV5-4,few,TRBD1,TGTGCCAGCAGCTTGCGCTCCGGGACAGGGGCGTCTGGCTACACCTTC,CASSLRSGTGASGYTF
TRBJ2-5,TRBV7-2,many,NA,TGTGCCAGCAGCTTTGAATTATCGGAGACCCAGTACTTC,CASSFELSETQYF
TRBJ2-7,TRBV18,NA,NA,TGTGCCAGCTCACCAGTCGGCCAAAGCGAGCAGTACTTC,CASSPVGQSEQYF